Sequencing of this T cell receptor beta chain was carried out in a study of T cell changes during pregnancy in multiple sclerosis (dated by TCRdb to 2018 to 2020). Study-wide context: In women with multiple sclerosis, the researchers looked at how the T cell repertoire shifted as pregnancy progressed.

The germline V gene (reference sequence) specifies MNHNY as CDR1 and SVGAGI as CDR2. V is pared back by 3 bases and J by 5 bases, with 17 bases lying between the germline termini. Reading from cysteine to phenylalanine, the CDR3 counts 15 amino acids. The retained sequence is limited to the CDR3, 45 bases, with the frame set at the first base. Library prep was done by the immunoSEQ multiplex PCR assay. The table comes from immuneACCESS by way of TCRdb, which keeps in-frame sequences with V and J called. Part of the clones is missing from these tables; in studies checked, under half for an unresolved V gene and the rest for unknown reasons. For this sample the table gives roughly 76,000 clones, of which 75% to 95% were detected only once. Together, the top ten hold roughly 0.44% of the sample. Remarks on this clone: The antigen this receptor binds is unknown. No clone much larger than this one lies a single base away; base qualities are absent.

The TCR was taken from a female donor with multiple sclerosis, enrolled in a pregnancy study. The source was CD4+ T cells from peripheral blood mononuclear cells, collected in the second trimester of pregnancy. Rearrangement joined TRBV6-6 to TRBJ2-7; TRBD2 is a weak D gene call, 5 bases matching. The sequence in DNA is TGTGCCAGCAGTTATAAGTATAGGGAGTACAACGAGCAGTACTTC. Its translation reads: CASSYKYREYNEQYF.